The clone carrying this TCR beta chain was picked up many times. This sample was included in a study of T cell repertoires in cytomegalovirus infection. Deletions cut 6 bases from V and 2 bases from J, with 5 bases between. This CDR3 is built from 11 residues. The germline V gene encodes CDR1 LGHNT and CDR2 FRNRAP. TCRdb ran MiXCR on the reads and lists one entry per CDR3 protein. The sample consists of over 300,000 distinct CDR3 sequences, more than 9% of them appearing once. Sequenced input: PBMCs. This chain links TRBV12-5 with TRBJ2-7; D gene ambiguous. This receptor was obtained from a human donor in good health (CMV status not recorded). Some clones in this sample may be carry-over from other donors' samples. CDR3 DNA: TGTGCTAGTGGCCCCCCCTACGAGCAGTACTTC. Translation: CASGPPYEQYF.